These 14 T cell receptor beta chains share one sample of origin, sequenced in a study of blood T cell repertoires in COVID-19. The assay was immunoSEQ multiplex PCR, and TCRdb's table has in-frame clones only and misses some. Of more than 140,000 clones in the sample, about four fifths are singletons; the top ten hold about 1.4%. The source material was peripheral blood. Receptors were obtained from a human donor in a cohort sampled during active COVID-19.

This clone appeared a single time. The V call is TRBV3-1 (or the pseudogene TRBV3-2), the J call TRBJ2-4, with TRBD2 identical over 8 bases. The CDR3 is 14 amino acids. CDR1 and CDR2 from the germline V gene are LGHDT and YNNKEL (reference sequence). V lost 4 bases and J lost 8; bases outside the gene matches: 7. The CDR3 is CASSPGLAWDIQYF. For the CDR3, the DNA is TGTGCCAGCAGCCCCGGACTAGCTTGGGACATTCAGTACTTC.

V usage is TRBV5-1 and J usage is TRBJ2-5, with D perhaps matching TRBD2 (6 bases). The CDR3 runs 12 residues. V lost 6 bases, J lost 5 bases, and 11 bases lay in between. Per germline, CDR1 SGHRS and CDR2 YFSETQ. The CDR3 sequence: CASNGAGETQYF. The CDR3 DNA reads TGCGCCAGCAATGGTGCGGGGGAGACCCAGTACTTC.

This rearrangement joins TRBV28 to TRBJ1-3; maybe TRBD1 (5 bases). This CDR3 is 17 amino acids long. Trimming cost V 0 bases and J 4 bases, with 16 bases left between them. CDR1 MDHEN and CDR2 SYDVKM come from the germline V gene. The CDR3 loop is CASSLWAGLAPGNTIYF. The CDR3 DNA follows: TGTGCCAGCAGTTTATGGGCAGGGTTGGCGCCCGGAAACACCATATATTTT.

This clone was counted between two and nine times. The chain has TRBV12-3 or TRBV12-4 and TRBJ1-2, with D maybe TRBD1 (6 bases). The CDR3 extends over 13 amino acids. The ends were cut back, 2 bases at V and 8 bases at J, with 12 bases in the middle. The CDR3 DNA is TGTGCCAGCAGTTTAAACCCAGGGGTAGGCTACACCTTC. Encoded protein: CASSLNPGVGYTF.

The chain is built from TRBV5-1 and TRBJ1-2; D may be TRBD1 (5 bases). The CDR3 has 16 amino acids. The germline V gene encodes CDR1 SGHRS and CDR2 YFSETQ. V lost 0 bases and J 5 bases, leaving 17 bases between the germline ends. This chain's CDR3 is CASSLEIDSVGYGYTF. The DNA for the CDR3 is TGCGCCAGCAGCTTGGAAATTGACAGCGTGGGGTATGGCTACACCTTC.

The rearrangement joins TRBV18 to TRBJ1-1; D possibly corresponds to TRBD1 (6 bases). Per germline, CDR1 KGHSH and CDR2 LQKENI. Trimming pared 8 bases from V and 1 base from J, leaving 14 bases between. This CDR3 has 14 amino acids. The CDR3 DNA sequence: TGTGCCAGCCCCTATACAGGGAGGAACACTGAAGCTTTCTTT. Translation gives CASPYTGRNTEAFF.

V usage is TRBV11-2 and J usage is TRBJ2-3; a possible D gene is TRBD2 (7 bases). V lost 3 bases and J lost 3, with 13 bases in between. Germline loops: CDR1 SGHAT, CDR2 FQNNGV. There are 15 residues in the CDR3. CDR3 sequence: CASSLWGGATDTQYF. As DNA, the CDR3 is TGTGCCAGCAGCTTGTGGGGGGGCGCGACAGATACGCAGTATTTT.

This chain links TRBV7-8 with TRBJ2-5, with 8 bases that match TRBD2. The CDR3 covers 16 residues. V trimming: 3 bases; J trimming: 0 bases; junction bases outside the gene matches: 6. The germline V gene encodes CDR1 SGHVS and CDR2 FQNEAQ. The CDR3 spells CASSFTSGLYQETQYF. The CDR3 DNA is TGTGCCAGCAGCTTCACTAGCGGTCTGTACCAAGAGACCCAGTACTTC.

The chain carries TRBV5-1 and TRBJ1-3; D is unclear. Trimming took 0 bases from V and 0 from J, leaving 10 bases between them. The CDR3 has 16 amino acids. Germline-derived CDR1 and CDR2 are SGHRS and YFSETQ. The CDR3 region has the DNA TGCGCCAGCAGCTTGGATGTTTCCGGCTCTGGAAACACCATATATTTT. Residues: CASSLDVSGSGNTIYF.

Here the CDR3 reads CASSILASRSDTQYF. The CDR3 DNA is TGTGCCAGCAGCATACTAGCGAGTCGTTCAGATACGCAGTATTTT. V is TRBV5-6 and J is TRBJ2-3; 7 bases agree with TRBD2. The length of the CDR3 is 15 residues. The ends lost 4 bases at V and 4 bases at J; junction bases unmatched: 9. The germline gives CDR1 SGHDT, CDR2 YYEEEE. The full variable domain, its missing parts supplied by reference TRBV5-6 and TRBJ2-3, is DAGVTQSPTHLIKTRGQQVTLRCSPKSGHDTVSWYQQALGQGPQFIFQYYEEEERQRGNFPDRFSGHQFPNYSSELNVNALLLGDSALYLCASSILASRSDTQYFGPGTRLTVL.

This clone was seen only once. The V and J genes are TRBV7-8 and TRBJ2-3; TRBD1 matches 10 bases. V dropped 1 base and J dropped 4; count of bases not matched to a gene: 8. Per the germline V gene, CDR1 is SGHVS and CDR2 is FQNEAQ. CDR3 length: 17 residues. CDR3 coding DNA: TGTGCCAGCAGCTTAGTACCGGACAGGGGGATCCCAGATACGCAGTATTTT. It is translated as CASSLVPDRGIPDTQYF.

This clone was seen a few times. The chain joins TRBV6-5 to TRBJ2-7, with D perhaps matching TRBD1 (6 bases). V dropped 5 bases and J dropped 2 bases, with 16 bases sitting between them. Per the germline V gene, CDR1 is MNHEY and CDR2 is SVGAGI. The CDR3 spans 15 residues. CDR3 DNA sequence: TGTGCCAGCAGTAGGACCCCGGACAGAACCTACGAGCAGTACTTC. It is translated as CASSRTPDRTYEQYF.

The V call is TRBV6-5, the J call TRBJ2-1, with TRBD2 matching over 15 bases. Losses at the gene ends were 7 bases for V and 6 bases for J; bases not matched to a gene: 4. Germline values: CDR1 MNHEY, CDR2 SVGAGI. The CDR3 sequence is 15 residues long. The CDR3 DNA is TGTGCCAGCACCTCGGGACTAGCGGGGGGCAATGAGCAGTTCTTC. Translation gives CASTSGLAGGNEQFF.

V gene TRBV19 combines with J gene TRBJ1-2, with D possibly TRBD1 on 5 matching bases. Germline V gene lookup returns CDR1 LNHDA and CDR2 SQIVND (reference sequence). Trimming took 4 bases from V and 4 from J, leaving 16 bases between them. This CDR3 is built from 15 residues. The CDR3 sequence is CASSTGHRGGYGYTF. CDR3 bases: TGTGCCAGTAGTACGGGCCACCGGGGGGGCTATGGCTACACCTTC.